The TCR beta chain under discussion was sequenced for a study of cytotoxic CD8 clonotypes in ibrutinib-treated CLL. The CDR3 runs 14 residues. Germline assignment: CDR1 MDHEN and CDR2 SYDVKM. With V trimmed by 8 bases and J by 0 bases, 5 bases remained unmatched. Libraries were prepared by immunoSEQ multiplex PCR; TCRdb keeps only in-frame clonotypes and omits some of them. This sample has about 68,000 clones, with around 80% found just once. The chain is built from TRBV28 and TRBJ1-1; 8 bases line up with TRBD1. Sequencing was performed on PBMCs, taken at disease progression, from a patient treated with ibrutinib. The clonotype originates from a human donor with chronic lymphocytic leukemia. CDR3 sequence: CASGDRGLNTEAFF. The CDR3 bases are TGTGCCAGCGGAGACAGGGGTTTGAACACTGAAGCTTTCTTT. Looking up the rest from reference TRBV28 and TRBJ1-1 gives the full variable domain: DVKVTQSSRYLVKRTGEKVFLECVQDMDHENMFWYRQDPGLGLRLIYFSYDVKMKEKGDIPEGYSVSREKKERFSLILESASTNQTSMYLCASGDRGLNTEAFFGQGTRLTVV.